This TCR beta chain appears in the sequencing data of a study of T-cell memory formation after mild COVID-19. Study summary: Clusters of TCRs were largely donor specific. Study findings and constraints: CD4+ contracting clones lay mainly in CM and EM, CD8+ ones in EMRA. A balance of CD4 and CD8 characterized clones contracting day 15 to 85, whereas later expanders leaned CD4+. Pre-infection memory contained some responding clones, which suggested that cross-reactive memory had joined.

This CDR3 contains 15 residues. V lost 5 bases and J lost 4; bases outside the gene matches: 8. TCRdb reprocessed the 5' RACE reads with MiXCR, giving one entry per CDR3 protein. Counted here are 150,000 or so distinct CDR3 sequences, roughly 15% occurring once; the ten biggest clones make up about 14%. There are a few counts of this clonotype. The antigen is unknown. Sequenced: PBMCs or a T cell subset sorted from them (not recorded which). The sequence came from an adult woman who had mild COVID-19 (a few samples of this study predate the infection). Cell type and time point are not known. This chain joins TRBV12-3 or TRBV12-4 and TRBJ1-3; 7 bases are shared with TRBD1. In DNA form, the CDR3 reads TGTGCCAGCAGTCCGACAGGGAAGAGGGGAAACACCATATATTTT. Amino acids: CASSPTGKRGNTIYF.